The T cell receptor (beta chain) under discussion was sequenced for a study of cytotoxic CD8 clonotypes in ibrutinib-treated CLL. As to this clone: Antigen unknown.

Germline V lookup: CDR1 SGHTA, CDR2 FQGNSA. After removal of 2 bases from V and 2 bases from J, the junction contained 3 bases not matched to a gene. This CDR3 region has 16 residues. TCRdb's table, derived via immunoSEQ multiplex PCR, lists solely in-frame clones and lacks some. Of fewer than 400,000 clones listed, around 66% were seen once; the top ten hold around 6.5%. Whole-study findings and limits: Baseline values of clonality outstripped age-matched healthy donors and followed circulating CD8+ T-cell counts.

This clonotype was obtained from a human donor with chronic lymphocytic leukemia. The genes are TRBV7-2 and TRBJ2-5; TRBD2 agrees at 12 bases. Sequenced material: PBMCs, taken after 36 months of ibrutinib treatment. The CDR3 reads CASSLLLAGGQETQYF. In DNA form, the CDR3 reads TGTGCCAGCAGCTTACTGCTAGCGGGAGGGCAAGAGACCCAGTACTTC.